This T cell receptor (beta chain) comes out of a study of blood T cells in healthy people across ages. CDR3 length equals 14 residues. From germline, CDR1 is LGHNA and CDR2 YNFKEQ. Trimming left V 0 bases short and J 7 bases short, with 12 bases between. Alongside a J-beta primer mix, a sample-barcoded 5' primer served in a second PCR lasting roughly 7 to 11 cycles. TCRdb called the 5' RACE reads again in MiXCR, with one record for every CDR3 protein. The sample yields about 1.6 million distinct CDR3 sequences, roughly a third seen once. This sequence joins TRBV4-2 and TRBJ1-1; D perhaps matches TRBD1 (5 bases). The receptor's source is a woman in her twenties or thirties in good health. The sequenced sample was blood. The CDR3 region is CASSQDGHRGEAFF. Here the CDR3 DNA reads TGTGCCAGCAGCCAAGATGGCCATAGGGGTGAAGCTTTCTTT.